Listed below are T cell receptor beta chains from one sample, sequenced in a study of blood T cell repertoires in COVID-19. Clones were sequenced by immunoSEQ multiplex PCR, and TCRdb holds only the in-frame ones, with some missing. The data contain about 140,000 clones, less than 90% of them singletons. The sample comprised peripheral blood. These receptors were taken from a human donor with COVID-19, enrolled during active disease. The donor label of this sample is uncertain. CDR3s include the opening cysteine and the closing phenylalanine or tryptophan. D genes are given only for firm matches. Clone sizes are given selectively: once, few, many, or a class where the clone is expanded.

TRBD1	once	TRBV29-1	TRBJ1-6	CSARDRGDSPLHF	TGCAGCGCTAGGGACAGGGGGGATTCACCCCTCCACTTT
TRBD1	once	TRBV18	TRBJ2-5	CASSPRDRAYQETQYF	TGTGCCAGCTCACCACGGGACAGGGCGTACCAAGAGACCCAGTACTTC
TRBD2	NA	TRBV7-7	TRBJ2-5	CASSQMTSGGQETQYF	TGTGCCAGCAGCCAGATGACTAGCGGGGGCCAAGAGACCCAGTACTTC
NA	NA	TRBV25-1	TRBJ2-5	CASSEWSLRRLETQYF	TGTGCCAGCAGTGAATGGTCTCTGAGGCGTCTAGAGACCCAGTACTTC
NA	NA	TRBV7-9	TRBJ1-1	CASSSTPAGPPEAFF	TGTGCCAGCAGCTCAACCCCCGCAGGGCCCCCTGAAGCTTTCTTT
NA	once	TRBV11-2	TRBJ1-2	CASSLSQANGYTF	TGTGCCAGCAGCTTGTCTCAGGCGAATGGCTACACCTTC
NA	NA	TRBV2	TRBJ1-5	CASRTGGSSNQPQHF	TGTGCCAGCCGGACGGGGGGTTCTAGCAATCAGCCCCAGCATTTT
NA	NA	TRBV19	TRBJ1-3	CASSSGETYPGNTIYF	TGTGCCAGTAGTTCGGGGGAGACCTACCCTGGAAACACCATATATTTT
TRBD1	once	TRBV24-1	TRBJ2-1	CATSPGGQDYNEQFF	TGTGCCACCAGTCCAGGCGGACAGGACTACAATGAGCAGTTCTTC
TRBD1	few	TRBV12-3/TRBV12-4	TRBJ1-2	CASKGQGGSGYTF	TGTGCCAGCAAGGGACAGGGGGGGTCCGGCTACACCTTC
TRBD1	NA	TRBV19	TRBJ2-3	CASGNVGTGFTDTQYF	TGTGCCAGCGGGAACGTCGGGACAGGGTTTACAGATACGCAGTATTTT
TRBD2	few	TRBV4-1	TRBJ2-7	CASSPGTSGVYEQYF	TGCGCCAGCAGCCCCGGGACTAGCGGGGTCTACGAGCAGTACTTC
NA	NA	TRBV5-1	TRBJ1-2	CASSRIDSLMNGYTF	TGCGCCAGCAGCCGAATCGACAGCCTGATGAATGGCTACACCTTC
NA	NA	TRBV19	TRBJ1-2	CASSAGSGYTF	TGTGCCAGTAGCGCAGGGTCCGGCTACACCTTC
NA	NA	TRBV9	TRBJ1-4	CASSVDGAWEKLFF	TGTGCCAGCAGCGTAGATGGGGCTTGGGAAAAACTGTTTTTT
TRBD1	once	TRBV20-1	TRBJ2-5	CSASSGGGSHETQYF	TGCAGTGCTAGTTCAGGGGGCGGAAGTCACGAGACCCAGTACTTC
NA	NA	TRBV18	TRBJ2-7	CASSLDQSFEQYF	TGTGCCAGCTCCCTAGACCAGTCCTTCGAGCAGTACTTC
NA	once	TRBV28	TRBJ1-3	CASSEGSGNTIYF	TGTGCCAGCAGTGAGGGATCTGGAAACACCATATATTTT
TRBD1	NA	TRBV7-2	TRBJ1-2	CASSLGVIGQAGGYTF	TGTGCCAGCAGCCTAGGGGTAATCGGACAGGCGGGTGGCTACACCTTC
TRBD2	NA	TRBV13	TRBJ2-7	CASSLAGRGEYEQYF	TGTGCCAGCAGCTTAGCCGGGAGGGGTGAATACGAGCAGTACTTC
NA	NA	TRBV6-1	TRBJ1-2	CASSETSYGFYYGYTF	TGTGCCAGCAGTGAAACGTCGTACGGTTTCTACTATGGCTACACCTTC
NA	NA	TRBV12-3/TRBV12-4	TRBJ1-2	CASSLTGYGYTF	TGTGCCAGCAGTTTAACAGGCTATGGCTACACCTTC
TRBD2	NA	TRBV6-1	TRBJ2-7	CASSEARGDPLYEQYF	TGTGCCAGCAGTGAAGCTCGGGGGGACCCATTGTACGAGCAGTACTTC
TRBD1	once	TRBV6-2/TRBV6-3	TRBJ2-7	CASSYQGQGIPYEQYF	TGTGCCAGCAGTTACCAGGGACAGGGAATTCCCTACGAGCAGTACTTC
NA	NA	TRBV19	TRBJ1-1	CASSIDLVEGTEAFF	TGTGCCAGTAGTATAGATCTAGTGGAGGGGACTGAAGCTTTCTTT